What follows are 7 T cell receptor beta chains derived from one specimen sequenced in a study of T cells in localized non-small cell lung cancer. Produced via immunoSEQ multiplex PCR; TCRdb's table is partial and in-frame only. The sample lists approximately 3,800 clones; approximately 41% were seen once. The source was lung tumor tissue, collected before any cancer treatment. These TCRs come from a woman aged 35 to 70 with stage I lung adenocarcinoma.

This clone was detected a few times. The rearrangement uses TRBV11-3 and TRBJ2-1; maybe TRBD2 (5 bases). Germline loops: CDR1 SGHNT, CDR2 YENEEA. This CDR3 is 16 amino acids long. The V end was cut by 5 bases, the J end by 4 bases, with 18 bases between. The CDR3 DNA sequence: TGTGCCAGCAGCCGGACGGGATCGGGCTCGTACAATGAGCAGTTCTTC. Translated: CASSRTGSGSYNEQFF.

The chain carries TRBV11-3 and TRBJ1-1; D is ambiguous. The V gene's germline CDR1 is SGHNT and CDR2 YENEEA. V was shortened by 8 bases and J by 0 bases, with 19 bases between the two germline ends. This CDR3 comprises 16 residues. This chain's CDR3 is CASFGWGNEVNTEAFF. The CDR3 DNA reads as TGTGCCAGCTTTGGCTGGGGTAATGAGGTGAACACTGAAGCTTTCTTT.

This chain links TRBV28 with TRBJ2-1; D ambiguous. Trimming left V 1 base short and J 6 bases short, with 22 bases between. Germline CDR1 and CDR2: MDHEN and SYDVKM. The CDR3 consists of 18 residues. CDR3 in DNA: TGTGCCAGCAGTTTATTTTTCCCTAGGTGGATCAGAGGCAATGAGCAGTTCTTC. Encoded protein: CASSLFFPRWIRGNEQFF.

The V call is TRBV29-1, the J call TRBJ2-1; no reliable D call. The CDR3 loop spans 16 amino acids. Trimming removed 2 bases at V and 0 bases at J, with 14 bases between. The V gene's germline CDR1 is SQVTM and CDR2 ANQGSEA. DNA for the CDR3: TGCAGCGTTGAAAACCCCTCCAGGAGCTCCTACAATGAGCAGTTCTTC. Protein: CSVENPSRSSYNEQFF.

V usage is TRBV6-7 and J usage is TRBJ2-4; possibly TRBD1 for D (5 bases). TRBV6-7 has ORF status, its function being uncertain. The CDR3 contains 12 residues. Trimming removed 4 bases from V and 10 bases from J, with 11 bases in between. The CDR3 loop is CASSSASGIQYF. The CDR3 DNA reads TGTGCCAGCAGTTCCGCATCAGGGATTCAGTACTTC.

This sequence joins TRBV14 and TRBJ2-1, with D perhaps being TRBD1 or TRBD2 (5 bases each). This CDR3 has 12 amino acids. Per germline, CDR1 SGHDN and CDR2 FVKESK. The V and J ends lost 1 base and 11 bases respectively, with 9 bases between them. CDR3 loop: CASSQAPGQQFF. The CDR3 DNA sequence: TGTGCCAGCAGCCAAGCCCCGGGACAGCAGTTCTTC.

This clone was detected a few times. This sequence joins TRBV7-1 and TRBJ2-1, with D maybe TRBD2 (6 bases). TRBV7-1 is an open reading frame whose function is uncertain. The CDR3 is 14 residues long. Trimming cost V 5 bases and J 3 bases, with 11 bases left between them. CDR3 region: CASSQGGHYNEQFF. CDR3 in DNA: TGTGCCAGCAGCCAAGGAGGGCACTACAATGAGCAGTTCTTC.